This record concerns one TCR beta chain sequence. This sample was included in a study of CD8+ T cells in alopecia areata. Treatment defined: oral pan-JAK inhibitor, 5-10 mg twice daily. With 5 bases clipped from V and 1 base from J, the junction kept 5 bases outside the gene matches. CDR1 is SNHLY, CDR2 FYNNEI, per germline. There are 15 residues in the CDR3. Extraction of RNA preceded its reverse transcription into cDNA, which served as the sequencing template. Data came from immunoSEQ multiplex PCR; TCRdb stores just in-frame clones and leaves some out. Among tens of thousands of clones listed, 35% to 55% were seen once.

The sequenced sample was CD8+ T cells sorted from blood, obtained around week 36, from a patient treated with tofacitinib. This clonotype was sampled from a human donor with alopecia areata. The chain links TRBV2 to TRBJ2-3; 8 nucleotides align to TRBD1. The CDR3 here is CASSLRGRRTDTQYF. The CDR3 region has the DNA TGTGCCAGCAGTCTCAGGGGGCGCCGCACAGATACGCAGTATTTT. Filled out from reference TRBV2 and TRBJ2-3, the complete variable domain reads EPEVTQTPSHQVTQMGQEVILRCVPISNHLYFYWYRQILGQKVEFLVSFYNNEISEKSEIFDDQFSVERPDGSNFTLKIRSTKLEDSAMYFCASSLRGRRTDTQYFGPGTRLTVL.